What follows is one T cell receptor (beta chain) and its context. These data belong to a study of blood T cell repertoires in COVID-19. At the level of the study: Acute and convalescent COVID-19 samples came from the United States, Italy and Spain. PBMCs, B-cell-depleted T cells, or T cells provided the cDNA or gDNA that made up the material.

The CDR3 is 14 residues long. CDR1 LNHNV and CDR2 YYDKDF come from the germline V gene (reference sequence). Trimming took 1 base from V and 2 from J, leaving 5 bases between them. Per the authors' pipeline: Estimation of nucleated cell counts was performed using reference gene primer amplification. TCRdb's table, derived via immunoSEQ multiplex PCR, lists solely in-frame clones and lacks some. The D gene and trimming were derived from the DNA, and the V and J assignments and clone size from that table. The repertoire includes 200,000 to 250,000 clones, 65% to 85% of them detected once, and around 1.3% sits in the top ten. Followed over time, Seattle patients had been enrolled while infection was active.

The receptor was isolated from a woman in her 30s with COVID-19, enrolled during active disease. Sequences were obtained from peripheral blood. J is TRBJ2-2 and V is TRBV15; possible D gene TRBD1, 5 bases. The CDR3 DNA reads TGTGCCACCAGCAGAGGGGGCAACACCGGGGAGCTGTTTTTT. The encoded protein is CATSRGGNTGELFF.